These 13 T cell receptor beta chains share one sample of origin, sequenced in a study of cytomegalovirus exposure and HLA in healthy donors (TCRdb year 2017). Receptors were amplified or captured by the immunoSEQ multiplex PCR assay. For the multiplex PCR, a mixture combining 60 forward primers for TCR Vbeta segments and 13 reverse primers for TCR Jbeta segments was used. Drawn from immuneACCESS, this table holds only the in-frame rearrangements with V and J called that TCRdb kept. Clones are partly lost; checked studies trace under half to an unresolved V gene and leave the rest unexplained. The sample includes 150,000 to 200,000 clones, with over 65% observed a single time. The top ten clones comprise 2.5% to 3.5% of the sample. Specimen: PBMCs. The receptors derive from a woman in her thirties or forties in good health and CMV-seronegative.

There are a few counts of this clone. This chain's CDR3 is CASSSREGNTIYF. In DNA, the CDR3 is TGTGCCAGCAGTTCCCGGGAAGGAAACACCATATATTTT. The chain combines TRBV27 with TRBJ1-3; D unclear. The V gene lost 4 bases and the J gene lost 4 bases, with 8 bases spanning the gap. This CDR3 contains 13 residues. Germline V gene sequence: CDR1 MNHEY, CDR2 SMNVEV (reference sequence).

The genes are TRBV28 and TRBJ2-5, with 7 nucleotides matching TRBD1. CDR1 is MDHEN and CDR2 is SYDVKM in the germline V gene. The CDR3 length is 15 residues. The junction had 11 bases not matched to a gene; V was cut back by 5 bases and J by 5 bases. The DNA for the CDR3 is TGTGCCAGCAGTGACATGGGACAGCCAAGGGAGACCCAGTACTTC. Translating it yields CASSDMGQPRETQYF. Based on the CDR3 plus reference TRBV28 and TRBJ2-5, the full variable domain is DVKVTQSSRYLVKRTGEKVFLECVQDMDHENMFWYRQDPGLGLRLIYFSYDVKMKEKGDIPEGYSVSREKKERFSLILESASTNQTSMYLCASSDMGQPRETQYFGPGTRLLVL.

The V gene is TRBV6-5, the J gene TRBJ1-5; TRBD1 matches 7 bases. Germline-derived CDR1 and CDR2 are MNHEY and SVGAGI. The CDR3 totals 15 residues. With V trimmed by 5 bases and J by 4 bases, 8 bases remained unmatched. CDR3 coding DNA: TGTGCCAGCAGTCAGACAGGGAATAATAATCAGCCCCAGCATTTT. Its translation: CASSQTGNNNQPQHF.

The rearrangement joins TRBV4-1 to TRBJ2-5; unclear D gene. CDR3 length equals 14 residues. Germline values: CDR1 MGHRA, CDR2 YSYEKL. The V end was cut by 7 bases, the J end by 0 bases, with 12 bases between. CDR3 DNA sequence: TGCGCCAGCAAAGTGAGTCTAAACCAAGAGACCCAGTACTTC. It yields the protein CASKVSLNQETQYF.

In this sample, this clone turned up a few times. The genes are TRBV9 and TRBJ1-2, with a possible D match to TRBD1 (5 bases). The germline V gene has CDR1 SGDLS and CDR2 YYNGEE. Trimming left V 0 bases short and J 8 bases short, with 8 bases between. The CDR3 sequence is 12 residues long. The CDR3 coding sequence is TGTGCCAGCAGCGTAGGGGGCGAGGGCTACACCTTC. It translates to CASSVGGEGYTF.

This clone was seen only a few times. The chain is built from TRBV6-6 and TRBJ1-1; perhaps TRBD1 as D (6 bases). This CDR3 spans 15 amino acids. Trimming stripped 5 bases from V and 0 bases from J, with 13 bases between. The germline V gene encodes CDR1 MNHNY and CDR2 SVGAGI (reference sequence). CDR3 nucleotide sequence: TGTGCCAGCAGTCCTCCTTACAGGGTGAACACTGAAGCTTTCTTT. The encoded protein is CASSPPYRVNTEAFF.

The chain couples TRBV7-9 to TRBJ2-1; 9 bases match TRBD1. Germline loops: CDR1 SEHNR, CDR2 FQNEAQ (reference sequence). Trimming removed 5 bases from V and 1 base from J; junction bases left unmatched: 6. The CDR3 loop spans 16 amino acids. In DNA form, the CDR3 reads TGTGCCAGCAGCCCGTCAGACAGGGGGTCCTACAATGAGCAGTTCTTC. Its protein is CASSPSDRGSYNEQFF.

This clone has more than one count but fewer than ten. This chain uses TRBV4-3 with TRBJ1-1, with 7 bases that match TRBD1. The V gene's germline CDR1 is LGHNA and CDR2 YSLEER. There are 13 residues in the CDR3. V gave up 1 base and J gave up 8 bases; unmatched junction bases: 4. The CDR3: CASSQVGTEEAFF. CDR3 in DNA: TGCGCCAGCAGCCAAGTGGGGACAGAGGAAGCTTTCTTT.

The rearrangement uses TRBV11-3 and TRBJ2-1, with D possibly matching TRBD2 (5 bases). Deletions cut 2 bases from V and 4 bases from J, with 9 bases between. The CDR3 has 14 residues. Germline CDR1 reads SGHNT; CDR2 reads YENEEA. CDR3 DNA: TGTGCCAGCAGCTTATCGGGCGGGTACAATGAGCAGTTCTTC. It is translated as CASSLSGGYNEQFF.

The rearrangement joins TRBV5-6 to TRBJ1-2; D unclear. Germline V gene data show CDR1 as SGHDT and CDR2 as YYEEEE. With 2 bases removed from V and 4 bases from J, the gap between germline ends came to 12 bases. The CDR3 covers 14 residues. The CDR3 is CASSFLRRGYGYTF. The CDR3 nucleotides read TGTGCCAGCAGCTTTCTGAGACGGGGCTATGGCTACACCTTC.

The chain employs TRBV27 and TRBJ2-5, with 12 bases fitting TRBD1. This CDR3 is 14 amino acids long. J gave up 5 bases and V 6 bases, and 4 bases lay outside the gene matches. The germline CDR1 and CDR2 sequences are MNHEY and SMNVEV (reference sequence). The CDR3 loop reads CASRGQGAGETQYF. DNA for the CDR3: TGTGCCAGCAGGGGACAGGGGGCCGGGGAGACCCAGTACTTC.

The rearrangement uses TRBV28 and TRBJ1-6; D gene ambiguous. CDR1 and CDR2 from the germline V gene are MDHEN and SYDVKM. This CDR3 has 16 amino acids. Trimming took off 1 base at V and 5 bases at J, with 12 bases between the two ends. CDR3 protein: CASSLFAVFDNSPLHF. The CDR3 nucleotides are TGTGCCAGCAGTTTATTTGCGGTGTTTGATAATTCACCCCTCCACTTT.

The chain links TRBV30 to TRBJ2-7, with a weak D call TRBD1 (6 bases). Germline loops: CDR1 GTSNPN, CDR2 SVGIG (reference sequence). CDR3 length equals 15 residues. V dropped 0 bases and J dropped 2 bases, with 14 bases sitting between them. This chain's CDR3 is CAWSVRGTKTYEQYF. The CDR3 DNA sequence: TGTGCCTGGAGTGTACGTGGGACAAAGACCTACGAGCAGTACTTC.